This T cell receptor (beta chain) was obtained from a study of glioma-infiltrating T cells after dendritic cell vaccination. Study-level information: At biweekly intervals, patients got three intradermal dendritic cell vaccine injections. The study's findings and limits: Estimated pretreatment TIL content predicted outcome after dendritic cell vaccination.

Time point indicated: after dendritic cell vaccination, including at tumor progression/relapse. CDR3 size: 17 residues. Germline-derived CDR1 and CDR2 are SGHRS and YFSETQ. V trimming: 4 bases; J trimming: 1 base; junction bases outside the gene matches: 6. On this clone: What it binds is unknown.

Using immunoSEQ multiplex PCR, the repertoire was profiled, and TCRdb retains in-frame clones only, with some absent. This sample yields around 83,000 clones, of which roughly 85% are seen a single time; 8.5% belongs to the top ten. The source was blood, collected after dendritic cell vaccination. This receptor was taken from a human donor with glioblastoma. This rearrangement joins TRBV5-1 to TRBJ2-5; 14 bases match TRBD2. CDR3 in amino acids: CASSIAGTSGGQETQYF. CDR3 in DNA: TGCGCCAGCAGCATAGCCGGGACTAGCGGGGGCCAAGAGACCCAGTACTTC.